This T cell receptor (beta chain) appears in the sequencing data of a study of T cell repertoires in cytomegalovirus infection. Germline V lookup: CDR1 SGHRS, CDR2 YFSETQ. The CDR3 spans 13 residues. V lost 4 bases and J 3 bases, leaving 11 bases between the germline ends. This clonotype showed up just a few times. Its antigen is still unknown. MiXCR, applied by TCRdb to the reads, yields one record per CDR3 protein. The table has 250,000 to 400,000 distinct CDR3 sequences, 25% seen once. The chain employs TRBV5-1 and TRBJ2-7; D call uncertain. The clonotype originates from a human donor in good health (CMV status not recorded). Some clones in this sample may be carry-over from other donors' samples. Sequencing used cultured PBMCs, obtained from culture after CMV antigen stimulation. CDR3 protein: CASSEWLGYEQYF. Written as DNA, the CDR3 is TGCGCCAGCAGCGAATGGCTGGGCTACGAGCAGTACTTC.